This T cell receptor (beta chain) was obtained from a study of somatic mutations in cytotoxic T cells in rheumatoid arthritis. The study's findings and limits: Unlike healthy controls, rheumatoid arthritis patients had CD8+ clonality that increased with age.

Assay used: immunoSEQ multiplex PCR; TCRdb lists only in-frame clones, some missing. The repertoire holds tens of thousands of clones, with about 84% as singletons. The V gene end was trimmed by 5 bases and the J gene end by 1 base; junction bases not matched to a gene: 6. The CDR3 is made up of 15 amino acids. Germline V lookup: CDR1 MGHRA, CDR2 YSYEKL. This clone has only one observation. Its target is unknown. This receptor was identified in a man between 40 and 49 years old in good health. The chain joins TRBV4-1 to TRBJ2-3, with 7 nucleotides matching TRBD2. Sequenced: CD8+ T cells sorted from blood. The CDR3 is CASSYLAERTDTQYF. DNA for the CDR3: TGCGCCAGCAGCTACCTAGCGGAACGCACAGATACGCAGTATTTT.